What follows is one T cell receptor (beta chain) and its context. This sample is drawn from a study of regulatory T cells in long-lasting Graves disease. Construction of TCR beta libraries relied on iRepertoire HTBI primers and on Arm-PCR targeting CDR3 regions. TCRdb reanalysed the multiplex PCR reads using MiXCR and keeps one entry per CDR3 protein. The table lists more than 350,000 distinct CDR3 sequences, approximately 15% of them singletons. CDR3 length: 14 residues. V lost 10 bases to trimming and J lost 5 bases; unmatched junction nucleotides: 11. Germline V gene sequence: CDR1 MNHEY, CDR2 SMNVEV (reference sequence). As for time point: newly diagnosed GD, antithyroid drugs for less than 3 months. PBMCs were the source of the RNA used for TCR sequencing. This same sample was also part of a study on T cells in Graves' hyperthyroidism and ophthalmopathy.

Sequenced here: peripheral blood mononuclear cells (PBMCs), sampled at new diagnosis, from a patient treated with antithyroid drugs. The clonotype originates from a young woman with Graves disease. The chain joins TRBV27 to TRBJ2-3, with 8 nucleotides matching TRBD2. CDR3 sequence: CAIPAGEPGDTQYF. The CDR3 DNA follows: TGTGCCATCCCAGCGGGAGAGCCGGGAGATACGCAGTATTTT.